This TCR beta chain was recorded in a study of T cell responses to AZD1222 COVID-19 vaccine. Sequenced by immunoSEQ multiplex PCR; TCRdb stores in-frame clones only, minus some. The sample lists 210,000 or so clones; roughly 94% were seen once. The receptor was isolated from an adult who received the MenACWY meningococcal vaccine as a control. The sample consisted of peripheral blood, taken 28 days after the second dose of the MenACWY control vaccine.

The CDR3 DNA reads as TGCGCCAGCAGCTGGGGTCCTCCGGATTCACCCCTCCACTTT. It yields the protein CASSWGPPDSPLHF. The chain uses TRBV5-1 and TRBJ1-6; D unresolved. From germline, CDR1 is SGHRS and CDR2 YFSETQ. V lost 3 bases and J 8 bases, leaving 12 bases between the germline ends. CDR3 length equals 14 residues. Complete variable domain (other parts from reference TRBV5-1 and TRBJ1-6): KAGVTQTPRYLIKTRGQQVTLSCSPISGHRSVSWYQQTPGQGLQFLFEYFSETQRNKGNFPGRFSGRQFSNSRSEMNVSTLELGDSALYLCASSWGPPDSPLHFGNGTRLTVT.